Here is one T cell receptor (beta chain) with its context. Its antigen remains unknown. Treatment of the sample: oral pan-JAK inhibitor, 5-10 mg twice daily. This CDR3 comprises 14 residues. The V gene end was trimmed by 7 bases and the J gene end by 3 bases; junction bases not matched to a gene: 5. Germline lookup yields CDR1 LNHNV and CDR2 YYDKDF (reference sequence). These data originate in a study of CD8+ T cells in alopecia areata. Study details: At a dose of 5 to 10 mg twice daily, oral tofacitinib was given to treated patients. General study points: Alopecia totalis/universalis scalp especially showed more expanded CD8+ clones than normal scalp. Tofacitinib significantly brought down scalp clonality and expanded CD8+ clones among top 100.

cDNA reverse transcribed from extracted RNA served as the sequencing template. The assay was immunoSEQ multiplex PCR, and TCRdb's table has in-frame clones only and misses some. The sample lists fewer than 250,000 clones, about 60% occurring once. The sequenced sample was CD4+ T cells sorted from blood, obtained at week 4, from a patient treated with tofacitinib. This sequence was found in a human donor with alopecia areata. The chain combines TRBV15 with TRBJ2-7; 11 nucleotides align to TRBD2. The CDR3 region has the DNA TGTGCCACCATTAGGGGACTAGCGGTCTACGAGCAGTACTTC. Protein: CATIRGLAVYEQYF. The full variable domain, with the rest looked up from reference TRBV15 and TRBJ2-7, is DAMVIQNPRYQVTQFGKPVTLSCSQTLNHNVMYWYQQKSSQAPKLLFHYYDKDFNNEADTPDNFQSRRPNTSFCFLDIRSPGLGDTAMYLCATIRGLAVYEQYFGPGTRLTVT.